These 29 T cell receptor beta chains came from one sample sequenced in a study of blood T cell repertoires in COVID-19. The protocol was immunoSEQ multiplex PCR, while the TCRdb copy is restricted to in-frame clones and leaves out a portion. The sample contains approximately 70,000 clones, 88% of which appear only once. Input material: peripheral blood. The receptors were gathered from a human donor in a cohort sampled during active COVID-19.

The chain links TRBV28 to TRBJ1-2; 10 bases agree with TRBD1. V trimming: 5 bases; J trimming: 5 bases; junction bases outside the gene matches: 5. This CDR3 comprises 14 residues. CDR1 and CDR2 (germline): MDHEN, SYDVKM. CDR3 nucleotide sequence: TGTGCCAGCAGTGGAGGACAGGGGGTTTATGGCTACACCTTC. It specifies CASSGGQGVYGYTF.

The rearrangement uses TRBV6-5 and TRBJ2-7, with TRBD1 as a possible D gene (5 bases). Germline V gene data show CDR1 as MNHEY and CDR2 as SVGAGI. The CDR3 is made up of 15 amino acids. With 0 bases removed from V and 3 bases from J, the gap between germline ends came to 12 bases. CDR3 sequence reads: CASSYSPGFRYEQYF. CDR3 nucleotides: TGTGCCAGCAGTTACTCTCCAGGGTTTCGCTACGAGCAGTACTTC.

V and J are TRBV7-2 and TRBJ1-1, with 8 positions matching TRBD1. The V and J ends lost 5 bases and 5 bases, in that order; junction bases with no gene match: 4. The CDR3 is 13 residues long. Germline values: CDR1 SGHTA, CDR2 FQGNSA. The CDR3 DNA reads as TGTGCCAGCAGCGTACAGGGGGGGACTGAAGCTTTCTTT. Translating gives CASSVQGGTEAFF.

The CDR3 loop is CASRRQGGGYGYTF. CDR3 nucleotides: TGTGCCAGCAGACGACAGGGTGGTGGCTATGGCTACACCTTC. The rearrangement links TRBV3-1 (or the pseudogene TRBV3-2) to TRBJ1-2; 7 bases map to TRBD1. The CDR3 covers 14 residues. The germline V gene encodes CDR1 LGHDT and CDR2 YNNKEL (reference sequence). V lost 6 bases, J lost 4 bases, and 8 bases stayed unmatched.

The rearrangement joins TRBV7-2 to TRBJ2-7, with 10 nucleotides matching TRBD2. This CDR3 has 16 residues. V shed 5 bases, J shed 5 bases, and the junction held 12 bases outside the gene matches. CDR1 SGHTA and CDR2 FQGNSA come from the germline V gene. The CDR3 loop reads CASSPGSGRAGDEQYF. In DNA, the CDR3 is TGTGCCAGCAGCCCCGGGAGCGGGAGGGCAGGGGACGAGCAGTACTTC.

J is TRBJ1-2 and V is TRBV14; D not resolved. There are 13 residues in the CDR3. V was shortened by 4 bases and J by 8 bases, with 14 bases between the two germline ends. From germline, CDR1 is SGHDN and CDR2 FVKESK. The CDR3 region has the DNA TGTGCCAGCAGCCTAGCGATCGGGCGCGGCTACACCTTC. Translated, it gives CASSLAIGRGYTF.

The chain recombines TRBV14 with TRBJ1-2, with D maybe TRBD1 (6 bases). This CDR3 has 16 amino acids. V was clipped by 1 base and J by 4 bases, with 16 bases between them. Germline loops: CDR1 SGHDN, CDR2 FVKESK. The CDR3 loop is CASSQGRAGAPYGYTF. The CDR3 DNA follows: TGTGCCAGCAGCCAAGGTCGGGCAGGGGCACCCTATGGCTACACCTTC.

The chain has TRBV5-4 and TRBJ1-4; D call uncertain. The CDR3 runs to 13 residues. CDR1 is SGHNT, CDR2 YYREEE, per germline (reference sequence). Between the trimmed V and J ends, which lost 5 bases and 6 bases, there was a span of 11 bases. In nucleotides, the CDR3 is TGTGCCAGCAGTGACGGGGAGGATGAAAAACTGTTTTTT. It encodes CASSDGEDEKLFF.

The chain recombines TRBV5-6 with TRBJ2-7; 10 nucleotides line up with TRBD1. The V gene end was trimmed by 5 bases and the J gene end by 5 bases; junction bases not matched to a gene: 13. The CDR3 has 16 residues. CDR1 is SGHDT and CDR2 is YYEEEE in the germline V gene. This CDR3 reads CASSYTSGQGSHEQYF. The CDR3 DNA reads TGTGCCAGCAGTTACACATCGGGACAGGGGTCCCACGAGCAGTACTTC.

The J gene is TRBJ2-1, the V gene TRBV28; D gene unclear. The germline V and J ends were trimmed by 1 base and 14 bases, with 15 bases remaining between them. The length of the CDR3 is 13 residues. Looked up from germline, CDR1 is MDHEN and CDR2 is SYDVKM. CDR3 bases: TGTGCCAGCAGTTTATATGGATCAGGCCGTGAGTTCTTC. Translating gives CASSLYGSGREFF.

The V and J genes are TRBV19 and TRBJ2-6; maybe TRBD2 (6 bases). Germline CDR1 reads LNHDA; CDR2 reads SQIVND (reference sequence). This CDR3 has 20 residues. With 0 bases removed from V and 4 bases from J, the gap between germline ends came to 22 bases. CDR3 loop: CASSIDPVFNFGSGANVLTF. The CDR3 bases are TGTGCCAGTAGTATAGATCCGGTTTTTAACTTCGGGAGCGGGGCCAACGTCCTGACTTTC.

The gene calls are TRBV5-1 and TRBJ1-4; tentatively, D is TRBD1 (6 bases). This CDR3 comprises 15 residues. Trimming removed 4 bases from V and 8 bases from J, with 18 bases in between. Germline V CDR1 and CDR2: SGHRS, YFSETQ. CDR3 protein: CASSPGGHAGEKLFF. In DNA, the CDR3 is TGCGCCAGCAGCCCCGGGGGGCACGCTGGGGAAAAACTGTTTTTT.

V is TRBV7-9 and J is TRBJ2-5, with D possibly matching TRBD2 (5 bases). This CDR3 contains 11 residues. Trimming took 5 bases from V and 7 from J, leaving 8 bases between them. The germline CDR1 and CDR2 sequences are SEHNR and FQNEAQ (reference sequence). As DNA, the CDR3 is TGTGCCAGCAGCCCCGGAGGGACCCAGTACTTC. Translated, it gives CASSPGGTQYF.

The gene calls are TRBV11-3 and TRBJ2-5; 10 nucleotides line up with TRBD1. Germline trimming cut 4 bases from V and 5 bases from J; bases unmatched to any gene: 7. Germline V gene lookup returns CDR1 SGHNT and CDR2 YENEEA. CDR3 length: 15 amino acids. The CDR3 region has the DNA TGTGCCAGCAGCTCGCGACAGGGGGCGGAGGAGACCCAGTACTTC. Its protein is CASSSRQGAEETQYF.

V and J are TRBV7-2 and TRBJ1-2, with 7 nucleotides matching TRBD1. This CDR3 is built from 14 residues. Germline assignment: CDR1 SGHTA and CDR2 FQGNSA. Germline trimming cut 3 bases from V and 5 bases from J; bases unmatched to any gene: 6. This CDR3 reads CASSLGGQLYGYTF. DNA for the CDR3: TGTGCCAGCAGCTTGGGGGGACAGTTATATGGCTACACCTTC. Variable domain in full (rest from reference TRBV7-2 and TRBJ1-2): GAGVSQSPSNKVTEKGKDVELRCDPISGHTALYWYRQSLGQGLEFLIYFQGNSAPDKSGLPSDRFSAERTGGSVSTLTIQRTQQEDSAVYLCASSLGGQLYGYTFGSGTRLTVV.

This chain uses TRBV4-1 with TRBJ1-4; 10 nucleotides align to TRBD1. V lost 3 bases and J lost 7; bases outside the gene matches: 5. The germline V gene has CDR1 MGHRA and CDR2 YSYEKL. The length of the CDR3 is 15 residues. As DNA, the CDR3 is TGCGCCAGCAGCCAGGCGGGACAGGGGTCTGAAAAACTGTTTTTT. Residues: CASSQAGQGSEKLFF.

The J gene is TRBJ2-5, the V gene TRBV2; 7 positions match TRBD1. The CDR3 is made up of 15 amino acids. The V and J ends lost 4 bases and 6 bases, in that order; junction bases with no gene match: 11. Per the germline V gene, CDR1 is SNHLY and CDR2 is FYNNEI. CDR3 nucleotide sequence: TGTGCCAGCAGTGGAAACAGGGGATCAGGGAAGACCCAGTACTTC. Its protein is CASSGNRGSGKTQYF.

The rearrangement joins TRBV9 to TRBJ2-7; D may be TRBD1 (6 bases). The CDR3 is 15 residues long. Trimming stripped 2 bases from V and 1 base from J, with 13 bases between. Germline-derived CDR1 and CDR2 are SGDLS and YYNGEE. In nucleotides, the CDR3 is TGTGCCAGCAGCGTCAGGGGCACCGGGTCCTACGAGCAGTACTTC. It yields the protein CASSVRGTGSYEQYF.

The chain has TRBV28 and TRBJ1-4; D call uncertain. This CDR3 has 15 residues. Germline V gives CDR1 MDHEN, CDR2 SYDVKM. With 5 bases removed from V and 0 bases from J, the gap between germline ends came to 10 bases. CDR3 sequence (DNA): TGTGCCAGCAGTCGACGGACTGCAACTAATGAAAAACTGTTTTTT. This translates into CASSRRTATNEKLFF.

CDR3 nucleotides: TGTGCCACCAGTGCCGACGGATCCGGCGGTGGCTACACCTTC. Translation gives CATSADGSGGGYTF. The chain links TRBV24-1 to TRBJ1-2; D gene ambiguous. The V gene's germline CDR1 is KGHDR and CDR2 SFDVKD. V lost 5 bases and J 7 bases, leaving 16 bases between the germline ends. The CDR3 length is 14 residues.

The chain employs TRBV5-4 and TRBJ2-7, with 8 bases matching TRBD1. V lost 4 bases and J lost 4; bases outside the gene matches: 10. Germline V gene sequence: CDR1 SGHNT, CDR2 YYREEE (reference sequence). CDR3 length equals 15 residues. CDR3 bases: TGTGCCAGCAGCCCCAGGGGGCGAGAGGGGTACGAGCAGTACTTC. Protein product: CASSPRGREGYEQYF.

The chain couples TRBV12-3 or TRBV12-4 to TRBJ1-1; no reliable D call. This CDR3 contains 13 residues. V gave up 3 bases and J gave up 4 bases, with 9 bases separating them. The DNA of the CDR3 is TGTGCCAGCAGTTTCGGGCGGGGCACTGAAGCTTTCTTT. Translation gives CASSFGRGTEAFF.

The chain links TRBV2 to TRBJ2-6, with unresolved D. Per the germline V gene, CDR1 is SNHLY and CDR2 is FYNNEI. The CDR3 sequence is 15 residues long. The ends were cut back, 2 bases at V and 0 bases at J, with 5 bases in the middle. In DNA, the CDR3 is TGTGCCAGCAGTGAATTCTTCTCTGGGGCCAACGTCCTGACTTTC. It translates to CASSEFFSGANVLTF.

The chain carries TRBV11-2 and TRBJ2-7; 7 bases map to TRBD1. V dropped 1 base and J dropped 5; count of bases not matched to a gene: 8. The CDR3 is 15 amino acids. The germline CDR1 and CDR2 sequences are SGHAT and FQNNGV. CDR3 in amino acids: CASSLVGQGVDEQYF. The CDR3 bases are TGTGCCAGCAGCTTAGTAGGCCAGGGGGTCGACGAGCAGTACTTC.

V and J are TRBV29-1 and TRBJ1-2; possible D gene TRBD1, 5 bases. The germline gives CDR1 SQVTM, CDR2 ANQGSEA. The CDR3 runs 14 residues. Trimming pared 3 bases from V and 4 bases from J, leaving 15 bases between. Here the CDR3 reads CSVDITGESYGYTF. DNA of the CDR3: TGCAGCGTTGATATCACGGGGGAGAGCTATGGCTACACCTTC.

V is TRBV27 and J is TRBJ2-6; 7 nucleotides line up with TRBD1. The CDR3 totals 15 residues. Trimming took 5 bases from V and 2 from J; bases not matched to a gene: 3. CDR1 is MNHEY and CDR2 is SMNVEV in the germline V gene (reference sequence). CDR3 protein: CASSADRAGANVLTF. The CDR3 DNA reads TGTGCCAGCAGTGCAGACAGGGCTGGGGCCAACGTCCTGACTTTC. The variable domain in full, with the rest retrieved from reference TRBV27 and TRBJ2-6, is EAQVTQNPRYLITVTGKKLTVTCSQNMNHEYMSWYRQDPGLGLRQIYYSMNVEVTDKGDVPEGYKVSRKEKRNFPLILESPSPNQTSLYFCASSADRAGANVLTFGAGSRLTVL.

The CDR3 coding sequence is TGTGCCAGCAGCGTAGCGAGCGGGGGGGCCACCGGGGAGCTGTTTTTT. Encoded protein: CASSVASGGATGELFF. The chain couples TRBV9 to TRBJ2-2, with 10 bases fitting TRBD2. There are 16 residues in the CDR3. After removal of 0 bases from V and 4 bases from J, the junction contained 3 bases not matched to a gene. Per the germline V gene, CDR1 is SGDLS and CDR2 is YYNGEE.

The chain combines TRBV19 with TRBJ2-1, with 8 bases lining up with TRBD1. The CDR3 consists of 12 residues. With 6 bases clipped from V and 12 bases from J, the junction kept 7 bases outside the gene matches. Looked up from germline, CDR1 is LNHDA and CDR2 is SQIVND (reference sequence). The CDR3 sequence is CASRDRDFVQFF. The CDR3 region has the DNA TGTGCCAGTAGGGACAGGGATTTCGTGCAGTTCTTC. The entire variable domain, with the rest obtained from reference TRBV19 and TRBJ2-1, is as follows: DGGITQSPKYLFRKEGQNVTLSCEQNLNHDAMYWYRQDPGQGLRLIYYSQIVNDFQKGDIAEGYSVSREKKESFPLTVTSAQKNPTAFYLCASRDRDFVQFFGPGTRLTVL.

This clone was seen once. V is TRBV11-3 and J is TRBJ2-2; D call uncertain. CDR3 size: 12 residues. Trimming took 1 base from V and 7 from J, leaving 4 bases between them. Germline V CDR1 and CDR2: SGHNT, YENEEA. The CDR3 region has the DNA TGTGCCAGCAGCTTAGCGGGCGGGGAGCTGTTTTTT. It specifies CASSLAGGELFF. Based on the CDR3 plus reference TRBV11-3 and TRBJ2-2, the full variable domain is EAGVVQSPRYKIIEKKQPVAFWCNPISGHNTLYWYLQNLGQGPELLIRYENEEAVDDSQLPKDRFSAERLKGVDSTLKIQPAELGDSAVYLCASSLAGGELFFGEGSRLTVL.